The text below deals with one T cell receptor (beta chain). Its antigen is not known. This entry belongs to a study of beta chain features in type 1 diabetes. Study-level points and caveats: For cells with high TCR expression, cDNA sequencing could yield over-representation.

The CDR3 has 16 amino acids. The V segment lost 3 bases and the J segment 2 bases; nucleotides outside the gene matches: 7. The germline CDR1 and CDR2 sequences are SGHRS and YFSETQ. Expressed TCRB transcripts got sequenced, as all isolated RNA was reverse transcribed. Sequencing used immunoSEQ multiplex PCR; TCRdb keeps in-frame clones, though not all of them. The sample yields about half a million clones, roughly 31% seen once. The genes are TRBV5-1 and TRBJ2-3; 9 bases align to TRBD2. This TCR was recovered from a man younger than 30 in good health. The sample consisted of naive CD4+ T cells from blood. The CDR3 sequence: CASSSVAGVDTDTQYF. The DNA of the CDR3 is TGCGCCAGCAGCTCTGTAGCGGGAGTTGACACAGATACGCAGTATTTT.